The entry below describes one T cell receptor (beta chain). Antigen specificity is unknown. The data originate from a study of Ad26.COV2.S vaccination and SARS-CoV-2 variants. Measured with immunoSEQ multiplex PCR; TCRdb has only the in-frame clones, and not every one. The table has around 170,000 clones, about 83% seen once. Study-wide points: People given the vaccine had a wider spike-specific TCR breadth than placebo recipients did. After vaccination, reports described spike-specific CD8+ and CD4+ T cell responses as showing substantial breadth.

The CDR3 has 16 amino acids. Looked up from germline, CDR1 is MNHEY and CDR2 is SMNVEV (reference sequence). V gave up 1 base and J gave up 3 bases; unmatched junction bases: 2. This rearrangement joins TRBV27 to TRBJ2-3; 12 bases line up with TRBD2. This sample comprised peripheral blood, obtained after recovery from COVID-19. This sequence was found in a human donor who had recovered from COVID-19. CDR3 protein: CASSLYGLAGTDTQYF. The CDR3 coding sequence is TGTGCCAGCAGTTTATATGGACTAGCGGGGACAGATACGCAGTATTTT.